Shown below are 25 T cell receptor beta chains from a single sample sequenced in a study of shared clonotypes between healthy human individuals. Only in-frame clones appear in the TCRdb table, and some are missing; sequencing was by immunoSEQ multiplex PCR. The data contain some 680,000 clones, less than 80% of them singletons. The sequencing input was memory CD4+ T cells sorted from blood. Subset denoted: CD45RA-negative fraction. The origin of the receptors is a woman aged 30 to 39 in good health.

This clone was detected only a few times. The chain employs TRBV6-5 and TRBJ1-5; no definite D call. CDR1 is MNHEY and CDR2 is SVGAGI in the germline V gene. This CDR3 has 14 amino acids. The V gene lost 2 bases and the J gene lost 0 bases, with 5 bases spanning the gap. CDR3 sequence (DNA): TGTGCCAGCAGTTACCTGAATAGCAATCAGCCCCAGCATTTT. Protein: CASSYLNSNQPQHF.

This chain uses TRBV7-2 with TRBJ2-1; D possibly corresponds to TRBD2 (5 bases). V was shortened by 0 bases and J by 7 bases, with 10 bases between the two germline ends. The germline gives CDR1 SGHTA, CDR2 FQGNSA. This CDR3 region has 14 residues. The DNA for the CDR3 is TGTGCCAGCAGCTTAGCGGCTAGCAGGAATGAGCAGTTCTTC. Residues: CASSLAASRNEQFF.

V usage is TRBV4-2 and J usage is TRBJ2-2, with TRBD2 matching over 12 bases. The CDR3 has 16 amino acids. V shed 5 bases and J 2 bases; nucleotides not matched to a gene: 3. The germline CDR1 and CDR2 sequences are LGHNA and YNFKEQ. CDR3 region: CASSRGLAGNTGELFF. The CDR3 nucleotides are TGTGCCAGCAGCAGAGGACTAGCGGGAAACACCGGGGAGCTGTTTTTT.

This clone was counted once. Other DNA sequences of this sample code for an identical CDR3. This sequence joins TRBV28 and TRBJ2-7; D may be TRBD1 or TRBD2 (5 bases each). CDR1 and CDR2 from the germline V gene are MDHEN and SYDVKM. The germline V and J ends were trimmed by 5 bases and 3 bases, with 14 bases remaining between them. This CDR3 contains 14 residues. CDR3: CASSMPGPSYEQYF. CDR3 sequence (DNA): TGTGCCAGCAGTATGCCGGGACCAAGCTACGAGCAGTACTTC.

The chain combines TRBV28 with TRBJ2-3, with 12 bases lining up with TRBD2. The CDR3 has 16 residues. Germline assignment: CDR1 MDHEN and CDR2 SYDVKM. V lost 4 bases, J lost 0 bases, and 2 bases stayed unmatched. The DNA of the CDR3 is TGTGCCAGCAGTTATACTAGCGGGAGGAGCACAGATACGCAGTATTTT. Protein: CASSYTSGRSTDTQYF.

The chain couples TRBV5-1 to TRBJ2-7; D might be TRBD1 (6 bases). Between the trimmed V and J ends, which lost 5 bases and 2 bases, there was a span of 17 bases. CDR1 is SGHRS, CDR2 YFSETQ, per germline. This CDR3 is 15 amino acids long. For the CDR3, the DNA is TGCGCCAGCAGTAAAAGGACAGCACATACCTACGAGCAGTACTTC. It yields the protein CASSKRTAHTYEQYF. The full variable domain, with the rest looked up from reference TRBV5-1 and TRBJ2-7, is KAGVTQTPRYLIKTRGQQVTLSCSPISGHRSVSWYQQTPGQGLQFLFEYFSETQRNKGNFPGRFSGRQFSNSRSEMNVSTLELGDSALYLCASSKRTAHTYEQYFGPGTRLTVT.

This clone was detected only a few times. The chain couples TRBV4-1 to TRBJ2-2; 8 bases agree with TRBD1. CDR1 is MGHRA, CDR2 YSYEKL, per germline. V was pared by 3 bases and J by 5 bases, with 5 bases of the junction left unmatched. This CDR3 has 15 amino acids. CDR3 DNA: TGCGCCAGCAGCCATCGGACAGGGCGGACCGGGGAGCTGTTTTTT. Encoded protein: CASSHRTGRTGELFF.

The chain combines TRBV9 with TRBJ2-3, with D unclear. This CDR3 comprises 15 residues. Germline V CDR1 and CDR2: SGDLS, YYNGEE. Trimming removed 2 bases at V and 4 bases at J, with 14 bases between. The CDR3 DNA follows: TGTGCCAGCAGCGTTCGGATTGGGCTCGCAGATACGCAGTATTTT. It specifies CASSVRIGLADTQYF.

The V gene is TRBV6-5, the J gene TRBJ2-7; 7 positions agree with TRBD2. This CDR3 comprises 15 residues. The V gene's germline CDR1 is MNHEY and CDR2 SVGAGI. V lost 6 bases and J lost 2; bases outside the gene matches: 10. The CDR3 protein is CASRRAGDGTYEQYF. The CDR3 DNA follows: TGTGCCAGCAGGCGGGCGGGGGACGGAACCTACGAGCAGTACTTC.

The rearrangement uses TRBV2 and TRBJ1-4, with unresolved D. Between the trimmed V and J ends, which lost 7 bases and 0 bases, there was a span of 12 bases. The CDR3 consists of 15 residues. Per germline, CDR1 SNHLY and CDR2 FYNNEI. Here the CDR3 DNA reads TGTGCCAGCACCCCCTACCTAGCAACTAATGAAAAACTGTTTTTT. Translating gives CASTPYLATNEKLFF.

The rearrangement uses TRBV6-4 and TRBJ1-5; possible D gene TRBD1, 5 bases. The CDR3 spans 15 residues. Trimming removed 6 bases from V and 7 bases from J, with 19 bases in between. The V gene's germline CDR1 is MRHNA and CDR2 SNTAGT. CDR3 DNA: TGTGCCAGCAGCGAGGGTGGGAGGGGTCGACAGCCCCAGCATTTT. It specifies CASSEGGRGRQPQHF.

The V and J genes are TRBV19 and TRBJ2-3; TRBD2 agrees at 10 bases. The CDR3 spans 16 residues. The J segment lost 4 bases and the V segment lost 6 bases, leaving 10 bases of the junction unmatched. Germline CDR1 is LNHDA and CDR2 is SQIVND (reference sequence). CDR3: CASSRFLAGVADTQYF. The CDR3 DNA reads as TGTGCCAGTAGCAGATTCCTAGCGGGAGTGGCAGATACGCAGTATTTT.

As to this clone: The sample carries other DNA sequences with the same CDR3. The V call is TRBV5-1, the J call TRBJ2-7; 10 bases are a match to TRBD1. The V and J ends lost 0 bases and 4 bases, in that order; junction bases with no gene match: 7. From germline, CDR1 is SGHRS and CDR2 YFSETQ. CDR3 length: 16 amino acids. Written as DNA, the CDR3 is TGCGCCAGCAGCTTGGGGACCCCGGGACAGGGGTACGAGCAGTACTTC. It yields the protein CASSLGTPGQGYEQYF.

The CDR3 sequence is CASSAATSPSGSHEQYF. CDR3 nucleotides: TGTGCCAGCAGTGCAGCCACCTCGCCTAGCGGGAGCCACGAGCAGTACTTC. The rearrangement joins TRBV6-1 to TRBJ2-7; 10 bases map to TRBD2. The length of the CDR3 is 17 residues. Trimming took 4 bases from V and 5 from J; bases not matched to a gene: 14. The germline V gene has CDR1 MNHNS and CDR2 SASEGT.

The CDR3 bases are TGCAGCGTCCCATTGCCCGACCAGCCTTTAGCCAAAAACATTCAGTACTTC. This sequence encodes CSVPLPDQPLAKNIQYF. V usage is TRBV29-1 and J usage is TRBJ2-4; no clear D gene. In germline, CDR1 is SQVTM, CDR2 ANQGSEA. The CDR3 runs 17 residues. V lost 6 bases and J 0 bases, leaving 21 bases between the germline ends.

The chain employs TRBV5-8 and TRBJ1-3, with 10 positions matching TRBD1. The CDR3 is 15 residues long. From germline, CDR1 is SGHTS and CDR2 YDEGEE. The V segment lost 4 bases and the J segment 0 bases; nucleotides outside the gene matches: 1. The CDR3 nucleotides are TGTGCCAGCAGCCGGACAGGGGGCTCTGGAAACACCATATATTTT. Translated: CASSRTGGSGNTIYF.

The table lists this clone with a few counts. V is TRBV5-1 and J is TRBJ2-7, with TRBD1 matching 7 bases. Unmatched junction bases numbered 3, after V lost 8 bases and J lost 1 base. The germline CDR1 and CDR2 sequences are SGHRS and YFSETQ. This CDR3 is built from 12 residues. The DNA for the CDR3 is TGCGCCAGTTCGGGACAGTCCTACGAGCAGTACTTC. Its protein product is CASSGQSYEQYF.

The rearrangement links TRBV6-4 to TRBJ1-2; 8 nucleotides align to TRBD1. The CDR3 sequence is 13 residues long. V gave up 4 bases and J gave up 8 bases; unmatched junction bases: 6. Germline CDR1 MRHNA, CDR2 SNTAGT. The CDR3 DNA is TGTGCCAGCAGTGCAAGAACAGGGGGAGGCTACACCTTC. Amino acid sequence: CASSARTGGGYTF.

The chain is built from TRBV7-9 and TRBJ2-3, with D maybe TRBD2 (5 bases). The germline V gene has CDR1 SEHNR and CDR2 FQNEAQ (reference sequence). V lost 3 bases to trimming and J lost 5 bases, with 18 bases between them. CDR3 length: 16 amino acids. In DNA form, the CDR3 reads TGTGCCAGCAGCTTTAGTCGATACCTGGCGGGAGATACGCAGTATTTT. Its protein is CASSFSRYLAGDTQYF.

This clone has ten or more counts. The gene calls are TRBV28 and TRBJ2-3, with TRBD2 matching 15 bases. This CDR3 has 17 amino acids. The germline gives CDR1 MDHEN, CDR2 SYDVKM. The trim removed 4 bases at V and 4 bases at J, leaving 6 bases unmatched. The CDR3, as DNA: TGTGCCAGCAGTTCAATGAGGACTAGCGGGAGGGCAGATACGCAGTATTTT. As protein: CASSSMRTSGRADTQYF.

With respect to this clone: The same CDR3 can be traced to other DNA sequences in this sample. CDR3 in amino acids: CASSLGGDGTDTQYF. The CDR3 nucleotides read TGTGCCAGCAGCTTGGGAGGGGATGGCACAGATACGCAGTATTTT. This chain connects TRBV7-6 to TRBJ2-3; 7 bases align to TRBD2. Trimming at V came to 3 bases and at J to 1 base, leaving 4 bases not matched to a gene. The V gene's germline CDR1 is SGHVS and CDR2 FNYEAQ. CDR3 length equals 15 residues.

This clone was seen only once. The rearrangement joins TRBV27 to TRBJ2-7; 12 nucleotides agree with TRBD2. Germline values: CDR1 MNHEY, CDR2 SMNVEV (reference sequence). The CDR3 contains 20 residues. With V trimmed by 5 bases and J by 2 bases, 19 bases remained unmatched. The CDR3 spells CASSAHFVLLAGGRPYEQYF. Written as DNA, the CDR3 is TGTGCCAGCAGTGCCCACTTCGTCCTACTAGCGGGAGGACGCCCCTACGAGCAGTACTTC.

The J gene is TRBJ1-5, the V gene TRBV28; the D is unclear. Looked up from germline, CDR1 is MDHEN and CDR2 is SYDVKM. Trimming shortened V by 5 bases and J by 2 bases, and 13 bases separated the two germline ends. This CDR3 has 15 amino acids. CDR3 residues: CASSNLGGGNQPQHF. The CDR3 coding sequence is TGTGCCAGCAGTAACCTGGGCGGTGGCAATCAGCCCCAGCATTTT.

CDR3 nucleotide sequence: TGTGCCAGCAGTTCTGCCGGGACAGGTTTTCTCGCCTACGAGCAGTACTTC. This codes for CASSSAGTGFLAYEQYF. The rearrangement joins TRBV28 to TRBJ2-7; 8 bases are shared with TRBD1. The CDR3 loop spans 17 amino acids. V trimming: 4 bases; J trimming: 2 bases; junction bases outside the gene matches: 13. CDR1 is MDHEN, CDR2 SYDVKM, per germline.

The V and J genes are TRBV18 and TRBJ1-2, with TRBD1 identical over 9 bases. V lost 1 base to trimming and J lost 7 bases; unmatched junction nucleotides: 4. The CDR3 is 14 residues long. Per the germline V gene, CDR1 is KGHSH and CDR2 is LQKENI. The CDR3, as DNA: TGTGCCAGCTCACCACGGGACAGGGAAAGTGGCTACACCTTC. This gives the protein CASSPRDRESGYTF.